The source of this TCR beta chain is a study of human thymus T cells. Resected material from corrective heart surgery provided the thymus tissue analysed. In regard to this clone: What it binds is not known.

The CDR3 totals 15 residues. Germline assignment: CDR1 SGHTA and CDR2 FQGNSA. The V gene lost 10 bases and the J gene lost 1 base, with 18 bases spanning the gap. Study findings and constraints: Thymic and blood repertoires appeared to show biased V and J gene usage.

Measured with immunoSEQ multiplex PCR; TCRdb has only the in-frame clones, and not every one. The sample carries 120,000 or so clones, just under 95% recorded once. This rearrangement joins TRBV7-2 to TRBJ2-3, with D tentatively TRBD1 (6 bases). The receptor's source is a boy younger than two with a congenital heart defect but otherwise immunologically healthy. Sequencing was performed on thymus tissue. CDR3 nucleotide sequence: TGTGCCATAGGGGGACCCCGTGGGGGCACAGATACGCAGTATTTT. This codes for CAIGGPRGGTDTQYF.